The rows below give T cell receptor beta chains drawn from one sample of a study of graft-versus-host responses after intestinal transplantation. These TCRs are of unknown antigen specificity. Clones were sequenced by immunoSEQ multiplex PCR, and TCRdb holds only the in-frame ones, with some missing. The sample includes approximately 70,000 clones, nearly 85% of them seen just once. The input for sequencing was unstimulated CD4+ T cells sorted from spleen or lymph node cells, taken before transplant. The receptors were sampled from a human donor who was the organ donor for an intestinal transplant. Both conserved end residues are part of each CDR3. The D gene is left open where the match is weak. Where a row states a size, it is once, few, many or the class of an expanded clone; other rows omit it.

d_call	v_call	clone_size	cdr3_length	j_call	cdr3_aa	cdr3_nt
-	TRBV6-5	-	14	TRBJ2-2	CASSYSGGTGELFF	TGTGCCAGCAGTTACTCTGGAGGAACCGGGGAGCTGTTTTTT
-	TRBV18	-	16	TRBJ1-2	CASSPPGQTPGGGYTF	TGTGCCAGCTCACCCCCGGGACAAACGCCGGGCGGAGGCTACACCTTC
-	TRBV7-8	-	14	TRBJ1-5	CASSLVGGGQPQHF	TGTGCCAGCAGCTTAGTTGGGGGCGGTCAGCCCCAGCATTTT
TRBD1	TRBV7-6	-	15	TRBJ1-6	CASSLGQGYNSPLHF	TGTGCCAGCAGCTTAGGACAGGGATATAATTCACCCCTCCACTTT
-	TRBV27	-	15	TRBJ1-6	CASNGPGLDNSPLHF	TGTGCCAGCAACGGCCCGGGTTTGGATAATTCACCCCTCCACTTT
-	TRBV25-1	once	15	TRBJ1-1	CASSLAGLMNTEAFF	TGTGCCAGCAGTTTAGCGGGCCTTATGAACACTGAAGCTTTCTTT
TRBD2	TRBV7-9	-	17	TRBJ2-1	CASSLDGLAGPNNEQFF	TGTGCCAGCAGCTTAGACGGGCTAGCGGGGCCGAATAATGAGCAGTTCTTC
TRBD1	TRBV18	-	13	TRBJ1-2	CASKGQGDYGYTF	TGTGCCAGCAAAGGACAGGGGGACTATGGCTACACCTTC
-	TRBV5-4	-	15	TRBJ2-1	CASSFSGLSYNEQFF	TGTGCCAGCAGCTTTAGCGGTCTCTCCTACAATGAGCAGTTCTTC
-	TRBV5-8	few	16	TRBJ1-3	CASSLAVISSGNTIYF	TGTGCCAGCAGCTTGGCAGTTATAAGCTCTGGAAACACCATATATTTT
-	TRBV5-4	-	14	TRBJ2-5	CASSLTGRQETQYF	TGTGCCAGCAGCTTGACGGGGAGGCAAGAGACCCAGTACTTC
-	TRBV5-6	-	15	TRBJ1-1	CASSLLRQGPTEAFF	TGTGCCAGCAGCTTGTTACGGCAGGGTCCCACTGAAGCTTTCTTT
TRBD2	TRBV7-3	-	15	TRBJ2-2	CASSTSGTNTGELFF	TGTGCCAGCAGTACGAGCGGGACGAACACCGGGGAGCTGTTTTTT
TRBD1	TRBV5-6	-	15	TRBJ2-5	CASSLPGTGEETQYF	TGTGCCAGCAGCTTGCCGGGGACAGGGGAGGAGACCCAGTACTTC
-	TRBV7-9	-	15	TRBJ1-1	CASSSHREVNTEAFF	TGTGCCAGCAGCTCACACAGGGAAGTGAACACTGAAGCTTTCTTT
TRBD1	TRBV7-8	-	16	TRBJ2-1	CASSMSDRGRGDEQFF	TGTGCCAGCAGCATGAGCGACAGGGGGAGGGGCGATGAGCAGTTCTTC
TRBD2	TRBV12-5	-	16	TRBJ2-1	CASGWGTSGSYNEQFF	TGTGCTAGTGGTTGGGGGACTAGCGGGAGTTACAATGAGCAGTTCTTC